The rows below give T cell receptor beta chains drawn from one sample of a study of blood T cell repertoires in COVID-19. The assay was immunoSEQ multiplex PCR, and TCRdb's table has in-frame clones only and misses some. The data hold around 60,000 clones, with roughly 84% observed a single time. The sequenced sample was peripheral blood. The receptor source for this set is a man aged 70 or older with acute or convalescent COVID-19. The CDR3 runs from the conserved cysteine through the conserved F or W. D genes are given only for firm matches. Clone size, where shown, is once, few, many, or a class for clones that have expanded.

v_call,j_call,clone_size,d_call,cdr3_aa,cdr3_nt
TRBV10-1,TRBJ2-7,once,TRBD1,CASSNMGQAGCF,TGCGCCAGCAGTAACATGGGACAGGCAGGTTGCTTC
TRBV19,TRBJ2-1,NA,TRBD2,CASSRQGTSGSWEQFF,TGTGCCAGTAGTAGGCAGGGGACTAGCGGGTCATGGGAGCAGTTCTTC
TRBV30,TRBJ1-5,NA,NA,CAWRGPGVGQPQHF,TGTGCCTGGAGGGGTCCAGGGGTCGGGCAGCCCCAGCATTTT
TRBV27,TRBJ2-7,NA,NA,CASRLTGMGSYEQYF,TGTGCCAGCAGATTAACGGGAATGGGCTCCTACGAGCAGTACTTC
TRBV7-9,TRBJ1-2,NA,TRBD1,CASSRDRGSRDYGYTF,TGTGCCAGCAGCCGGGACAGGGGTTCTAGGGACTATGGCTACACCTTC
TRBV7-2,TRBJ1-5,NA,NA,CASSPDRSNQPQHF,TGTGCCAGCAGCCCCGACAGGAGCAATCAGCCCCAGCATTTT
TRBV19,TRBJ1-1,NA,TRBD1,CASSTGGNTEAFF,TGTGCCAGTAGTACAGGGGGCAACACTGAAGCTTTCTTT
TRBV3-1/TRBV3-2,TRBJ2-5,NA,NA,CASSQDGGGGTQYF,TGTGCCAGCAGCCAAGACGGGGGCGGGGGGACCCAGTACTTC
TRBV6-5,TRBJ1-5,once,NA,CASRSQEGSNQPQHF,TGTGCCAGCAGATCCCAAGAGGGAAGCAATCAGCCCCAGCATTTT
TRBV19,TRBJ2-3,NA,TRBD2,CASRTSGGYKNTQYF,TGTGCCAGTAGGACTAGCGGGGGGTACAAGAATACGCAGTATTTT
TRBV19,TRBJ2-7,NA,NA,CASSIGGGTYEQYF,TGTGCCAGTAGTATAGGGGGCGGAACCTACGAGCAGTACTTC
TRBV9,TRBJ2-5,NA,NA,CASSVATGSSQETQYF,TGTGCCAGCAGCGTAGCGACAGGCTCTTCCCAAGAGACCCAGTACTTC
TRBV5-5,TRBJ2-5,NA,NA,CASSSLQETQYF,TGTGCCAGCAGCTCCCTCCAAGAGACCCAGTACTTC
TRBV7-8,TRBJ2-1,NA,NA,CASSLVLQRSSYNEQFF,TGTGCCAGCAGCTTAGTGCTACAGCGGAGCTCCTACAATGAGCAGTTCTTC
TRBV6-2/TRBV6-3,TRBJ1-5,NA,TRBD1,CASSKQGGAQPQHF,TGTGCCAGCAGCAAACAGGGGGGAGCGCAGCCCCAGCATTTT
TRBV5-1,TRBJ1-1,NA,TRBD1,CASSLAPGQGNTEAFF,TGCGCCAGCAGCTTGGCCCCTGGACAGGGGAACACTGAAGCTTTCTTT
TRBV19,TRBJ1-2,NA,TRBD1,CASSIWVDDRAGYGYTF,TGTGCCAGTAGTATTTGGGTGGACGACAGGGCTGGCTATGGCTACACCTTC
TRBV7-9,TRBJ1-3,NA,NA,CASSLAGSGNTIYF,TGTGCCAGCAGCTTGGCAGGGTCTGGAAACACCATATATTTT
TRBV4-2,TRBJ1-4,NA,NA,CASSQGGRGGEKLFF,TGTGCCAGCAGCCAAGGAGGCAGGGGTGGCGAAAAACTGTTTTTT
TRBV7-6,TRBJ2-7,NA,NA,CASSLVLRGEQYF,TGTGCCAGCAGCCTAGTGCTCCGCGGCGAGCAGTACTTC
TRBV10-3,TRBJ1-2,NA,NA,CAISVDSTYGYTF,TGTGCCATCAGTGTAGACAGCACCTATGGCTACACCTTC
TRBV28,TRBJ1-5,NA,TRBD1,CASMQGDQPQHF,TGTGCCAGCATGCAGGGGGATCAGCCCCAGCATTTT
TRBV27,TRBJ2-2,NA,TRBD2,CASTGLASTGELFF,TGTGCCAGCACGGGACTAGCATCCACCGGGGAGCTGTTTTTT
TRBV6-2/TRBV6-3,TRBJ2-7,NA,TRBD1,CASSSQGAMSYEQYF,TGTGCCAGCAGCTCACAGGGGGCGATGTCCTACGAGCAGTACTTC
TRBV4-1,TRBJ2-7,once,NA,CASSQVVTGPYEQYF,TGCGCCAGCAGCCAAGTCGTGACAGGACCCTACGAGCAGTACTTC
TRBV18,TRBJ1-5,NA,TRBD1,CASSPTLGQGNQPQHF,TGTGCCAGCTCACCTACCCTTGGACAGGGCAATCAGCCCCAGCATTTT
TRBV29-1,TRBJ2-1,NA,NA,CSGRGSYNEQFF,TGCAGCGGTCGGGGCTCCTACAATGAGCAGTTCTTC
TRBV9,TRBJ2-3,NA,TRBD2,CASSAGLAGSFTDTQYF,TGTGCCAGCAGCGCGGGACTAGCGGGGTCTTTCACAGATACGCAGTATTTT
TRBV5-1,TRBJ2-7,NA,TRBD1,CASSLAPGQGVYEQYF,TGCGCCAGCAGCTTGGCCCCGGGACAGGGGGTCTACGAGCAGTACTTC
TRBV4-1,TRBJ2-3,NA,NA,CASSQDSLVVGTDTQYF,TGCGCCAGCAGCCAAGATTCCCTAGTTGTGGGCACAGATACGCAGTATTTT
TRBV6-5,TRBJ1-4,once,TRBD1,CASSSPGQGSEKLFF,TGTGCCAGCAGTTCCCCGGGACAGGGAAGTGAAAAACTGTTTTTT
TRBV9,TRBJ2-3,NA,TRBD1,CASSVMPGQAVHTQYF,TGTGCCAGCAGCGTCATGCCGGGACAGGCCGTCCATACGCAGTATTTT
TRBV30,TRBJ2-2,once,NA,CAWTENTGELFF,TGTGCCTGGACAGAGAACACCGGGGAGCTGTTTTTT
TRBV2,TRBJ1-1,once,TRBD1,CASRDRSNTEAFF,TGTGCCAGCAGGGACAGGTCGAACACTGAAGCTTTCTTT
TRBV2,TRBJ2-2,NA,TRBD2,CASSGPAGAPGELFF,TGTGCCAGCAGTGGGCCAGCGGGGGCCCCCGGGGAGCTGTTTTTT
TRBV6-2/TRBV6-3,TRBJ2-7,NA,NA,CASSYSRAYEQYF,TGTGCCAGCAGTTACTCGAGGGCCTACGAGCAGTACTTC
TRBV2,TRBJ1-6,NA,TRBD1,CASTGQGHNSPLHF,TGTGCCAGCACTGGACAGGGACATAATTCACCCCTCCACTTT
TRBV20-1,TRBJ2-7,medium-sized,TRBD2,CSASYGAGGEQYF,TGCAGTGCTAGTTACGGTGCGGGGGGCGAGCAGTACTTC
TRBV7-9,TRBJ1-5,NA,NA,CASGLNQPQHF,TGTGCCAGCGGGCTGAATCAGCCCCAGCATTTT
TRBV11-2,TRBJ1-3,NA,TRBD1,CASSPSPTGAAFSGNTIYF,TGTGCCAGCAGCCCCTCCCCTACAGGGGCCGCTTTCTCTGGAAACACCATATATTTT
TRBV18,TRBJ1-1,NA,NA,CASSPRQERAGNTEAFF,TGTGCCAGCTCACCAAGGCAGGAGAGAGCGGGAAACACTGAAGCTTTCTTT
TRBV7-6,TRBJ1-1,NA,NA,CASSLLTEMNTEAFF,TGTGCCAGCAGCTTACTGACAGAAATGAACACTGAAGCTTTCTTT
TRBV19,TRBJ2-6,NA,TRBD2,CASSITGGAGANVLTF,TGTGCCAGTAGTATCACGGGAGGGGCTGGGGCCAACGTCCTGACTTTC
TRBV29-1,TRBJ1-1,NA,TRBD1,CSVDRTGAAFF,TGCAGCGTTGACCGGACAGGGGCCGCTTTCTTT
TRBV2,TRBJ2-7,NA,TRBD1,CASRPGDRGYEQYF,TGTGCCAGCAGGCCTGGGGACAGGGGCTACGAGCAGTACTTC
TRBV7-2,TRBJ2-3,NA,NA,CASSPDSLVTDTQYF,TGTGCCAGCAGCCCGGACTCCTTGGTCACAGATACGCAGTATTTT
TRBV4-3,TRBJ2-6,NA,NA,CASSPLVGALISGANVLTF,TGCGCCAGCAGCCCCCTAGTTGGGGCACTTATCTCTGGGGCCAACGTCCTGACTTTC
TRBV9,TRBJ1-1,NA,TRBD1,CASSAGTGGTEAFF,TGTGCCAGCAGCGCCGGGACAGGGGGCACTGAAGCTTTCTTT
TRBV11-3,TRBJ2-2,NA,TRBD1,CASSPSRGYTGELFF,TGTGCCAGCAGCCCTAGCAGGGGGTACACCGGGGAGCTGTTTTTT
TRBV5-1,TRBJ2-3,NA,TRBD2,CASSLLAGGISTDTQYF,TGCGCCAGCAGCTTATTAGCGGGGGGGATCAGCACAGATACGCAGTATTTT
TRBV5-1,TRBJ2-7,NA,NA,CASSLRPGISYEQYF,TGCGCCAGCAGCTTACGTCCAGGGATCTCCTACGAGCAGTACTTC
TRBV2,TRBJ1-3,NA,NA,CASSLNRNTGNTIYF,TGTGCCAGCAGTTTAAACAGGAATACTGGAAACACCATATATTTT
TRBV4-2,TRBJ2-3,NA,NA,CASSPGVLTDTQYF,TGTGCCAGCAGCCCAGGGGTCCTGACAGATACGCAGTATTTT
TRBV18,TRBJ1-4,NA,NA,CASSSGPNEKLFF,TGTGCCAGCTCAAGCGGACCAAATGAAAAACTGTTTTTT
TRBV7-9,TRBJ2-3,once,TRBD2,CASSSTLAGAARSTDTQYF,TGTGCCAGCAGCTCAACCCTAGCGGGGGCCGCCCGTAGCACAGATACGCAGTATTTT
TRBV2,TRBJ1-2,NA,NA,CASSNPGSSYGYTF,TGTGCCAGCAGTAACCCGGGAAGTTCCTATGGCTACACCTTC
TRBV7-9,TRBJ1-2,once,NA,CASTHRQYGYTF,TGTGCCAGCACCCACAGGCAGTATGGCTACACCTTC
TRBV21-1,TRBJ2-5,once,NA,CASSSRTGGGTQYF,TGTGCCAGCAGCAGCCGGACTGGAGGAGGGACCCAGTACTTC
TRBV6-5,TRBJ2-2,NA,TRBD1,CAPSGGQGDTGELFF,TGTGCCCCGAGCGGTGGGCAGGGGGACACCGGGGAGCTGTTTTTT
TRBV4-2,TRBJ2-5,NA,NA,CASSQYGSGETQYF,TGTGCCAGCAGCCAATACGGGAGCGGAGAGACCCAGTACTTC